The sequence of this TCR beta chain was determined in a study of T cells in narcolepsy. Germline CDR1 and CDR2: SNHLY and FYNNEI. The V end lost 6 bases, the J end lost 0 bases, and 14 bases lay between the germline ends. CDR3 length: 16 residues. Remarks on this clone: Its specificity is not known.

Assay used: immunoSEQ multiplex PCR; TCRdb lists only in-frame clones, some missing. The table records some 30,000 clones, roughly 78% of them present only once. General study findings and limits: Blood of same and different patients, but not healthy controls, reportedly held recurring autoreactive clonotypes.

This TCR came from a human donor with narcolepsy. The rearrangement joins TRBV2 to TRBJ1-4; D not certain. Sequenced sample: CD45RA- memory CD4+ T cells from PBMCs. DNA of the CDR3: TGTGCCAGCAGCGATATTGGACGTACAACTAATGAAAAACTGTTTTTT. This encodes CASSDIGRTTNEKLFF. Full variable domain (remainder filled in from reference TRBV2 and TRBJ1-4): EPEVTQTPSHQVTQMGQEVILRCVPISNHLYFYWYRQILGQKVEFLVSFYNNEISEKSEIFDDQFSVERPDGSNFTLKIRSTKLEDSAMYFCASSDIGRTTNEKLFFGSGTQLSVL.